This TCR beta chain derives from a study of T cell changes during pregnancy in multiple sclerosis. Generated by immunoSEQ multiplex PCR, the TCRdb table keeps only in-frame clones and is missing some. The sample has approximately 89,000 clones, 90% to 95% seen once. Germline V gene sequence: CDR1 MDHEN, CDR2 SYDVKM. The CDR3 spans 17 residues. Trimming took 5 bases from V and 6 from J, leaving 25 bases between them. This chain uses TRBV28 with TRBJ1-2, with D perhaps TRBD1 (6 bases). This sample comprised peripheral blood, obtained in the third trimester of pregnancy. This receptor was obtained from a female donor with multiple sclerosis, enrolled in a pregnancy study. CDR3 region: CASSLDSLGAPENGYTF. The CDR3 DNA follows: TGTGCCAGCAGTCTAGACAGTTTGGGGGCTCCCGAGAATGGCTACACCTTC.